What follows are 31 T cell receptor beta chains derived from one specimen sequenced in a study of OX40 agonist ivuxolimab in advanced cancers. The protocol was immunoSEQ multiplex PCR, while the TCRdb copy is restricted to in-frame clones and leaves out a portion. The sample lists tens of thousands of clones, around 94% seen once, with more than 15% in the top ten. Specimen: CD4+ or CD8+ T cells sorted from blood, collected in a trial of the OX40 agonist ivuxolimab. The receptors originated from an adult with an advanced solid tumor such as melanoma, head and neck, liver or kidney cancer.

The V and J genes are TRBV7-9 and TRBJ2-3; D may be TRBD1 (5 bases). The CDR3 is made up of 12 amino acids. Trimming shortened V by 6 bases and J by 6 bases, and 10 bases separated the two germline ends. Germline-derived CDR1 and CDR2 are SEHNR and FQNEAQ (reference sequence). This CDR3 is CASRVAGDTQYF. The CDR3 nucleotides are TGTGCCAGCAGGGTAGCAGGGGATACGCAGTATTTT.

The rearrangement uses TRBV4-1 and TRBJ2-1; D is possibly TRBD2 (6 bases). V was shortened by 1 base and J by 8 bases, with 9 bases between the two germline ends. The CDR3 has 13 residues. Germline V gene lookup returns CDR1 MGHRA and CDR2 YSYEKL. The CDR3, as DNA: TGCGCCAGCAGCCAAGGGGACTGGGATGAGCAGTTCTTC. Translated, it gives CASSQGDWDEQFF.

V and J are TRBV6-6 and TRBJ2-2; D gene uncertain. V was shortened by 5 bases and J by 7 bases, with 5 bases between the two germline ends. The CDR3 consists of 11 residues. Germline loops: CDR1 MNHNY, CDR2 SVGAGI (reference sequence). The CDR3 sequence: CASSVYGELFF. The CDR3 DNA sequence: TGTGCCAGCAGTGTCTACGGGGAGCTGTTTTTT.

The count of this clone is one. Written as DNA, the CDR3 is TGTGCCAGCAGGGACTCAAGCTCCTACGAGCAGTACTTC. Protein: CASRDSSSYEQYF. The chain is built from TRBV28 and TRBJ2-7; D is perhaps TRBD2 (5 bases). V lost 6 bases and J lost 0, with 9 bases in between. The germline V gene has CDR1 MDHEN and CDR2 SYDVKM. This CDR3 is built from 13 residues.

The chain links TRBV19 to TRBJ2-2, with a weak D call TRBD2 (6 bases). CDR3 size: 19 residues. In germline, CDR1 is LNHDA, CDR2 SQIVND (reference sequence). V was cut by 2 bases and J by 0 bases, with 19 bases left in between. CDR3 DNA: TGTGCCAGTAGTATACCCCCTCTTGTTATAGCGGCGAACACCGGGGAGCTGTTTTTT. It yields the protein CASSIPPLVIAANTGELFF.

The chain links TRBV27 to TRBJ2-1; no definite D call. Trimming stripped 6 bases from V and 0 bases from J, with 6 bases between. The CDR3 loop spans 13 amino acids. From germline, CDR1 is MNHEY and CDR2 SMNVEV (reference sequence). Here the CDR3 DNA reads TGTGCCAGCAGCCTCAGCTCCTACAATGAGCAGTTCTTC. Encoded protein: CASSLSSYNEQFF.

The J gene is TRBJ2-7, the V gene TRBV5-4; TRBD1 matches at 9 bases. Germline assignment: CDR1 SGHNT and CDR2 YYREEE (reference sequence). Losses at the gene ends were 4 bases for V and 5 bases for J; bases not matched to a gene: 10. The CDR3 is 15 residues long. The CDR3 is CASSPPGQGVDEQYF. The CDR3 DNA sequence: TGTGCCAGCAGCCCACCGGGACAGGGCGTCGACGAGCAGTACTTC.

J is TRBJ2-7 and V is TRBV28; D gene unclear. The CDR3 sequence is 13 residues long. Germline CDR1 reads MDHEN; CDR2 reads SYDVKM. Trimming stripped 3 bases from V and 2 bases from J, with 8 bases between. CDR3: CASSFGSTYEQYF. In DNA, the CDR3 is TGTGCCAGCAGTTTTGGCAGTACCTACGAGCAGTACTTC.

The chain employs TRBV9 and TRBJ1-2; 7 positions agree with TRBD1. In germline, CDR1 is SGDLS, CDR2 YYNGEE. This CDR3 is built from 16 residues. V shed 5 bases and J 8 bases; nucleotides not matched to a gene: 18. The chain's CDR3 is CASRELVAEGARGYTF. The DNA for the CDR3 is TGTGCCAGCAGGGAACTCGTCGCAGAGGGGGCAAGAGGCTACACCTTC. Variable domain in full (rest from reference TRBV9 and TRBJ1-2): DSGVTQTPKHLITATGQRVTLRCSPRSGDLSVYWYQQSLDQGLQFLIQYYNGEERAKGNILERFSAQQFPDLHSELNLSSLELGDSALYFCASRELVAEGARGYTFGSGTRLTVV.

The chain combines TRBV14 with TRBJ2-3; the D is unclear. The CDR3 consists of 13 residues. Germline CDR1 and CDR2: SGHDN and FVKESK. V was shortened by 1 base and J by 2 bases, with 4 bases between the two germline ends. CDR3 sequence reads: CASSQAATDTQYF. CDR3 DNA: TGTGCCAGCAGCCAAGCAGCCACAGATACGCAGTATTTT.

This clone was counted once. The CDR3 region has the DNA TGTGCCAGCAGCCCGACTCGGAACGAGCAGTACTTC. Translated: CASSPTRNEQYF. The chain has TRBV28 and TRBJ2-7; D uncertain. Looked up from germline, CDR1 is MDHEN and CDR2 is SYDVKM. The CDR3 has 12 residues. The germline V and J ends were trimmed by 6 bases and 5 bases, with 11 bases remaining between them. Full variable domain (rest looked up from reference TRBV28 and TRBJ2-7): DVKVTQSSRYLVKRTGEKVFLECVQDMDHENMFWYRQDPGLGLRLIYFSYDVKMKEKGDIPEGYSVSREKKERFSLILESASTNQTSMYLCASSPTRNEQYFGPGTRLTVT.

CDR3 nucleotides: TGCGCCAGCAGCCAAGATTCGGGAGGGCCTTACGAGCAGTACTTC. The encoded protein is CASSQDSGGPYEQYF. The chain carries TRBV4-3 and TRBJ2-7, with TRBD2 identical over 8 bases. Germline V CDR1 and CDR2: LGHNA, YSLEER. J was trimmed by 4 bases and V by 0 bases; bases with no gene match: 5. The CDR3 contains 15 residues.

This sequence joins TRBV13 and TRBJ2-1; TRBD2 is a possible D gene (5 bases). Trimming took 2 bases from V and 4 from J, leaving 9 bases between them. This CDR3 region has 14 residues. CDR1 and CDR2 from the germline V gene are PRHDT and FYEKMQ (reference sequence). The CDR3 region is CASSLPGLYNEQFF. The CDR3 coding sequence is TGTGCCAGCAGCTTACCTGGACTGTACAATGAGCAGTTCTTC.

Here the CDR3 DNA reads TGTGCCAGCAGCGTAGCCGCAGGGATGTCCTACGAGCAGTACTTC. It specifies CASSVAAGMSYEQYF. The V call is TRBV9, the J call TRBJ2-7, with D possibly matching TRBD1 (5 bases). Trimming removed 0 bases at V and 1 base at J, with 11 bases between. CDR1 and CDR2 (germline): SGDLS, YYNGEE. The CDR3 totals 15 residues.

The J gene is TRBJ2-7, the V gene TRBV27, with TRBD2 matching over 10 bases. The V gene end was trimmed by 10 bases and the J gene end by 1 base; junction bases not matched to a gene: 7. Germline V gene lookup returns CDR1 MNHEY and CDR2 SMNVEV (reference sequence). The CDR3 is 14 residues long. CDR3 sequence reads: CATRRTSGSYEQYF. In DNA, the CDR3 is TGTGCCACCAGGAGGACTAGCGGATCCTACGAGCAGTACTTC.

V and J are TRBV6-6 and TRBJ2-7; D ambiguous. CDR3 length: 11 amino acids. CDR1 is MNHNY and CDR2 is SVGAGI in the germline V gene (reference sequence). Trimming removed 0 bases at V and 5 bases at J, with 2 bases between. CDR3 region: CASSYSDEQYF. CDR3 DNA: TGTGCCAGCAGTTACTCGGACGAGCAGTACTTC.

This clone was observed once. The CDR3 reads CSADDRAGTDTQYF. The DNA of the CDR3 is TGCAGCGCTGATGACAGGGCCGGGACAGATACGCAGTATTTT. The J gene is TRBJ2-3, the V gene TRBV29-1; 7 positions agree with TRBD1. Trimming removed 7 bases from V and 3 bases from J; junction bases left unmatched: 10. Germline lookup yields CDR1 SQVTM and CDR2 ANQGSEA. The CDR3 spans 14 residues.

The chain uses TRBV6-1 and TRBJ2-1, with TRBD1 identical over 9 bases. The CDR3 spans 14 residues. The V gene's germline CDR1 is MNHNS and CDR2 SASEGT. V shed 5 bases and J 6 bases; nucleotides not matched to a gene: 5. CDR3 bases: TGTGCCAGCAGTACAGGGGGCGCGTCCAATGAGCAGTTCTTC. This gives the protein CASSTGGASNEQFF.

The V call is TRBV4-3, the J call TRBJ2-7; D is perhaps TRBD1 (6 bases). V lost 3 bases and J lost 5, with 14 bases in between. CDR3 length equals 14 residues. CDR1 is LGHNA and CDR2 is YSLEER in the germline V gene. The CDR3 nucleotides read TGCGCCAGCAGCCATTGGGGGCTATCGAACGAGCAGTACTTC. Translated: CASSHWGLSNEQYF.

V usage is TRBV5-8 and J usage is TRBJ2-3; TRBD2 might be the D (5 bases). This CDR3 comprises 16 residues. V shed 4 bases and J shed 0 bases, with 15 bases lying between them. CDR1 SGHTS and CDR2 YDEGEE come from the germline V gene. The DNA of the CDR3 is TGTGCCAGCAGCCTCGAGGGCGTCCTTAGCACAGATACGCAGTATTTT. This gives the protein CASSLEGVLSTDTQYF.

For this clone: The same CDR3 also results from other DNA sequences found in this sample. The J gene is TRBJ2-7, the V gene TRBV27; D unresolved. Trimming took off 0 bases at V and 3 bases at J, with 6 bases between the two ends. The CDR3 sequence is 13 residues long. Looked up from germline, CDR1 is MNHEY and CDR2 is SMNVEV (reference sequence). In DNA form, the CDR3 reads TGTGCCAGCAGTTTATCGGGCTTCTACGAGCAGTACTTC. Its protein product is CASSLSGFYEQYF.

V and J are TRBV21-1 and TRBJ1-5; TRBD1, the table's D call, was not compared with the DNA. TRBV21-1 is shown as a pseudogene. This CDR3 is built from 18 residues. This chain's CDR3 is CASSKGLKGQECNQPQHF. The CDR3 DNA follows: TGTGCCAGCAGCAAAGGTCTGAAGGGGCAGGAGTGCAATCAGCCCCAGCATTTT.

This chain links TRBV6-5 with TRBJ2-2; D gene uncertain. The CDR3 extends over 13 amino acids. Trimming shortened V by 0 bases and J by 7 bases, and 6 bases separated the two germline ends. Germline V gene sequence: CDR1 MNHEY, CDR2 SVGAGI. The CDR3 DNA reads TGTGCCAGCAGTTACTCGAGCAGCGGGGAGCTGTTTTTT. This encodes CASSYSSSGELFF.

The V and J genes are TRBV5-6 and TRBJ1-1, with D perhaps matching TRBD1 (6 bases). Germline CDR1 and CDR2: SGHDT and YYEEEE. Trimming removed 0 bases at V and 5 bases at J, with 14 bases between. The CDR3 covers 15 residues. The CDR3 DNA reads as TGTGCCAGCAGCTTGGGGGCACAGGGCTGGACTGAAGCTTTCTTT. Protein sequence: CASSLGAQGWTEAFF. The full variable domain, completed using reference TRBV5-6 and TRBJ1-1, is DAGVTQSPTHLIKTRGQQVTLRCSPKSGHDTVSWYQQALGQGPQFIFQYYEEEERQRGNFPDRFSGHQFPNYSSELNVNALLLGDSALYLCASSLGAQGWTEAFFGQGTRLTVV.

J is TRBJ2-3 and V is TRBV9, with unresolved D. Trimming took off 2 bases at V and 4 bases at J, with 5 bases between the two ends. CDR1 SGDLS and CDR2 YYNGEE come from the germline V gene. CDR3 length: 12 amino acids. The CDR3 sequence: CASSVAADTQYF. The DNA for the CDR3 is TGTGCCAGCAGCGTCGCTGCAGATACGCAGTATTTT. Filled out from reference TRBV9 and TRBJ2-3, the complete variable domain reads DSGVTQTPKHLITATGQRVTLRCSPRSGDLSVYWYQQSLDQGLQFLIQYYNGEERAKGNILERFSAQQFPDLHSELNLSSLELGDSALYFCASSVAADTQYFGPGTRLTVL.

Note on this clone: At the DNA level, this CDR3 is encoded by other sequences in the same sample as well. The V gene is TRBV9, the J gene TRBJ2-7, with a tentative D call TRBD1 (6 bases). V shed 3 bases and J shed 7 bases, with 20 bases lying between them. Germline V gene lookup returns CDR1 SGDLS and CDR2 YYNGEE. CDR3 length: 15 amino acids. In nucleotides, the CDR3 is TGTGCCAGCAGCGCCGACCCAGGGTTGAGGGGGGAGCAGTACTTC. Protein sequence: CASSADPGLRGEQYF. The variable domain in full, completed from reference TRBV9 and TRBJ2-7, reads DSGVTQTPKHLITATGQRVTLRCSPRSGDLSVYWYQQSLDQGLQFLIQYYNGEERAKGNILERFSAQQFPDLHSELNLSSLELGDSALYFCASSADPGLRGEQYFGPGTRLTVT.

This clone has a single count. This chain joins TRBV5-1 and TRBJ2-3; D uncertain. Trimming took 0 bases from V and 8 from J, leaving 22 bases between them. The CDR3 is 17 amino acids. Germline V gene lookup returns CDR1 SGHRS and CDR2 YFSETQ. The CDR3 coding sequence is TGCGCCAGCAGCTTGGGTAAGGGTATGGCTCCTTTTGCTACGCAGTATTTT. Its protein is CASSLGKGMAPFATQYF.

This chain connects TRBV2 to TRBJ1-5; 7 nucleotides agree with TRBD1. With V trimmed by 6 bases and J by 3 bases, 8 bases remained unmatched. Germline V gene lookup returns CDR1 SNHLY and CDR2 FYNNEI. The length of the CDR3 is 15 residues. Here the CDR3 reads CASSTGQVDNQPQHF. The CDR3 nucleotides read TGTGCCAGCAGCACCGGACAGGTTGACAATCAGCCCCAGCATTTT.

The gene calls are TRBV7-9 and TRBJ2-1; D possibly uses TRBD1 or TRBD2 (5 bases each). V was clipped by 1 base and J by 2 bases, with 12 bases between them. CDR1 and CDR2 from the germline V gene are SEHNR and FQNEAQ (reference sequence). The CDR3 runs to 16 residues. Written as DNA, the CDR3 is TGTGCCAGCAGCTTAGGGTTCCAGGGACCCTACAATGAGCAGTTCTTC. This gives the protein CASSLGFQGPYNEQFF.

The chain couples TRBV5-6 to TRBJ1-5; TRBD1 agrees at 8 bases. There are 16 residues in the CDR3. Germline-derived CDR1 and CDR2 are SGHDT and YYEEEE. The trim removed 4 bases at V and 0 bases at J, leaving 6 bases unmatched. Here the CDR3 DNA reads TGTGCCAGCAGCCCATGGACAGGGTATAGCAATCAGCCCCAGCATTTT. As protein: CASSPWTGYSNQPQHF.

V is TRBV30 and J is TRBJ2-7, with 9 nucleotides matching TRBD1. The J segment lost 7 bases and the V segment lost 5 bases, leaving 6 bases of the junction unmatched. This CDR3 is 12 amino acids long. Germline CDR1 and CDR2: GTSNPN and SVGIG (reference sequence). The CDR3 DNA reads TGTGCCTGGGCAGAGGACAGGGGAGAGCAGTACTTC. This codes for CAWAEDRGEQYF. The variable domain in full, with the rest retrieved from reference TRBV30 and TRBJ2-7, is SQTIHQWPATLVQPVGSPLSLECTVEGTSNPNLYWYRQAAGRGLQLLFYSVGIGQISSEVPQNLSASRPQDRQFILSSKKLLLSDSGFYLCAWAEDRGEQYFGPGTRLTVT.